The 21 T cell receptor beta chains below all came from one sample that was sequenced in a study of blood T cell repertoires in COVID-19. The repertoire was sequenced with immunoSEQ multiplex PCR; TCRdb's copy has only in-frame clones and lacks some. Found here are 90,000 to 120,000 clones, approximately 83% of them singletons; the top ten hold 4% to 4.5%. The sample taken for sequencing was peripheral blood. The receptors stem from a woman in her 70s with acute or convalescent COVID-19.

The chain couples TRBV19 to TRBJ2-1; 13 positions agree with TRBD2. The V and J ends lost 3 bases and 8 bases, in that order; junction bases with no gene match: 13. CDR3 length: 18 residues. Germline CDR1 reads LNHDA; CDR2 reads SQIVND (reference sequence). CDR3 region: CASSIVRRGLAGLDEQFF. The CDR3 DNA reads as TGTGCCAGTAGTATCGTTCGTCGGGGACTAGCGGGGTTGGATGAGCAGTTCTTC.

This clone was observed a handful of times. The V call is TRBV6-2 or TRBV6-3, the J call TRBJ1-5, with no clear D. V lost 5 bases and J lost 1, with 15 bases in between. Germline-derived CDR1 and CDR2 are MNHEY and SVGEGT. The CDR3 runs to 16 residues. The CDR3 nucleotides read TGTGCCAGCAGTCCCCCCCGGGTTCAGAGCAATCAGCCCCAGCATTTT. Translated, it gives CASSPPRVQSNQPQHF.

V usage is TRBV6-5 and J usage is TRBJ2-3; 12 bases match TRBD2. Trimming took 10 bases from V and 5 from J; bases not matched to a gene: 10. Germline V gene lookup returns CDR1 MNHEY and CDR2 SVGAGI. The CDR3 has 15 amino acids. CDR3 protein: CATTLRLAGEDTQYF. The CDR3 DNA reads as TGTGCCACCACCCTCCGACTAGCGGGGGAAGATACGCAGTATTTT.

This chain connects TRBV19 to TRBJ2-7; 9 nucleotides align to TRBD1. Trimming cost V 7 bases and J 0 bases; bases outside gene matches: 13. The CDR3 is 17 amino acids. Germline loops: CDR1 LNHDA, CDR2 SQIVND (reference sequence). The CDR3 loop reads CASTESSGQGSSYEQYV. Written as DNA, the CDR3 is TGTGCCAGTACCGAATCGTCCGGACAGGGGTCCTCCTACGAGCAGTACGTC.

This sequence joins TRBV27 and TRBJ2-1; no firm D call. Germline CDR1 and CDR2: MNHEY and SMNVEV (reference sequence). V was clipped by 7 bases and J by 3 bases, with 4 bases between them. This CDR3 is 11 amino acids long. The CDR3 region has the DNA TGTGCCAGCAACAGCTACAATGAGCAGTTCTTC. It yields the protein CASNSYNEQFF.

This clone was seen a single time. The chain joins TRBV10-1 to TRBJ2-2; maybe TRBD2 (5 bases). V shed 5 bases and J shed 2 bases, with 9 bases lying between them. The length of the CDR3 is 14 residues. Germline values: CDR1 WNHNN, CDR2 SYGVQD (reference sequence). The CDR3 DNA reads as TGCGCCAGCAGTAGTACGGGAAACACCGGGGAGCTGTTTTTT. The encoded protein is CASSSTGNTGELFF.

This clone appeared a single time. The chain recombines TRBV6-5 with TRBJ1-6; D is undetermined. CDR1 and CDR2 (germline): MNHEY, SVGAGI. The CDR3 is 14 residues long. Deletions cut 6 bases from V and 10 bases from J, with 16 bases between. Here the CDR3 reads CASRLTSRGSPLHF. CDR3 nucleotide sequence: TGTGCCAGCAGATTGACCTCGAGAGGATCACCCCTCCACTTT.

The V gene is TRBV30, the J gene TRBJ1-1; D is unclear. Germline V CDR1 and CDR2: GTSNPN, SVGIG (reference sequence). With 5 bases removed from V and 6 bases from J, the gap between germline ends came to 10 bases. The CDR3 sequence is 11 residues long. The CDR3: CAWYRSPEAFF. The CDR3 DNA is TGTGCCTGGTATCGGAGCCCTGAAGCTTTCTTT.

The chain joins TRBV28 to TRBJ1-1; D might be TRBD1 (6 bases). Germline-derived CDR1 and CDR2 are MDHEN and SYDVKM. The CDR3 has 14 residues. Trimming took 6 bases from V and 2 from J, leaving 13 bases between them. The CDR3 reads CASRVGRGNTEAFF. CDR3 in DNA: TGTGCCAGCAGGGTTGGCAGGGGTAACACTGAAGCTTTCTTT. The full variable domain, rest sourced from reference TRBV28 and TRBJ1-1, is DVKVTQSSRYLVKRTGEKVFLECVQDMDHENMFWYRQDPGLGLRLIYFSYDVKMKEKGDIPEGYSVSREKKERFSLILESASTNQTSMYLCASRVGRGNTEAFFGQGTRLTVV.

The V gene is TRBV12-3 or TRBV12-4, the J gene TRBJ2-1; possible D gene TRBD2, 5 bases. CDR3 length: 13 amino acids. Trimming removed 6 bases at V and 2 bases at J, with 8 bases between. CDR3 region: CASSPTTYNEQFF. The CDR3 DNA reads TGTGCCAGCAGCCCGACTACCTACAATGAGCAGTTCTTC.

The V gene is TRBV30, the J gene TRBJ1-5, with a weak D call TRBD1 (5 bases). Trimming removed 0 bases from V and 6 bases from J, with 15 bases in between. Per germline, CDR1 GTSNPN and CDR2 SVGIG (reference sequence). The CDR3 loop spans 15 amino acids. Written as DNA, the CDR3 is TGTGCCTGGAGTGTACTCGGGGGAGAGGGTCAGCCCCAGCATTTT. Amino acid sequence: CAWSVLGGEGQPQHF.

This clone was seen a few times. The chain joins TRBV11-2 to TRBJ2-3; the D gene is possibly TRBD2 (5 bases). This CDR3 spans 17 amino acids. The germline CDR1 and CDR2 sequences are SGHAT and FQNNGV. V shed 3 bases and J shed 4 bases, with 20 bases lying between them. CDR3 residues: CASSLERGFRRADTQYF. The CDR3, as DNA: TGTGCCAGCAGCTTGGAGAGAGGATTTCGGCGGGCAGATACGCAGTATTTT.

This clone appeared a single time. CDR3 bases: TGTGCCAGCAGTTTAGGACAATGGAATCAGCCCCAGCATTTT. This gives the protein CASSLGQWNQPQHF. The rearrangement uses TRBV6-4 and TRBJ1-5; a weak D match, TRBD1 (5 bases). Germline CDR1 and CDR2: MRHNA and SNTAGT. Trimming pared 5 bases from V and 4 bases from J, leaving 12 bases between. There are 14 residues in the CDR3.

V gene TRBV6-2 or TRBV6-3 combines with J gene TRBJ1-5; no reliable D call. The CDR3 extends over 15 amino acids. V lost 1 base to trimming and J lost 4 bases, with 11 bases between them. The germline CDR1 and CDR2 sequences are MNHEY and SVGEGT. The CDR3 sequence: CASSYLQEVNQPQHF. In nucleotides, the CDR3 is TGTGCCAGCAGTTACTTACAAGAGGTAAATCAGCCCCAGCATTTT.

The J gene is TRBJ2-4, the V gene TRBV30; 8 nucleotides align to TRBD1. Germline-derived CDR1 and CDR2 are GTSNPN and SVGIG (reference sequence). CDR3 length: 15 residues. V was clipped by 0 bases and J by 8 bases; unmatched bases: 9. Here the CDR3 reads CAWSVLGQGRDIQYF. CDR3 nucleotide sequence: TGTGCCTGGAGTGTACTAGGACAGGGCCGGGACATTCAGTACTTC.

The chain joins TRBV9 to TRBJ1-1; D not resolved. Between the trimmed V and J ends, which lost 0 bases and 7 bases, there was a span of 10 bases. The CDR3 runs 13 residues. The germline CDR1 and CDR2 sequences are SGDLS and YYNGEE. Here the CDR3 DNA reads TGTGCCAGCAGCGTAGGGTCAGTAAGTGAAGCTTTCTTT. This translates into CASSVGSVSEAFF. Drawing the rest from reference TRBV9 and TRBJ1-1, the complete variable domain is DSGVTQTPKHLITATGQRVTLRCSPRSGDLSVYWYQQSLDQGLQFLIQYYNGEERAKGNILERFSAQQFPDLHSELNLSSLELGDSALYFCASSVGSVSEAFFGQGTRLTVV.

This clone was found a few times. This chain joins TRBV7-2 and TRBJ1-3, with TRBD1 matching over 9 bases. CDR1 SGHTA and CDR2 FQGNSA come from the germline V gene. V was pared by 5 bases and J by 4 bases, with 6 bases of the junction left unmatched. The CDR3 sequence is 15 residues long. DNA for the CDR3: TGTGCCAGCAGCCAGGACAGGGGAACAGGAAACACCATATATTTT. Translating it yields CASSQDRGTGNTIYF. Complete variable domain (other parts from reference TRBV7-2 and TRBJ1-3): GAGVSQSPSNKVTEKGKDVELRCDPISGHTALYWYRQSLGQGLEFLIYFQGNSAPDKSGLPSDRFSAERTGGSVSTLTIQRTQQEDSAVYLCASSQDRGTGNTIYFGEGSWLTVV.

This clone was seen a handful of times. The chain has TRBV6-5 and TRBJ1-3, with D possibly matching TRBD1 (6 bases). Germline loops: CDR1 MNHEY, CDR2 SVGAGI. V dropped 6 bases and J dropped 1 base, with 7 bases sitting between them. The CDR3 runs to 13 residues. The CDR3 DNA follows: TGTGCCAGCAGAGACAGGTCTGGAAACACCATATATTTT. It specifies CASRDRSGNTIYF.

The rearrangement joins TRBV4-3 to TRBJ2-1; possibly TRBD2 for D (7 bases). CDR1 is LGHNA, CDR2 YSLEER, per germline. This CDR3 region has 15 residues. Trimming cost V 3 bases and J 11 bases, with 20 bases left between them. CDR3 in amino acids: CASSQERTGGVQQFF. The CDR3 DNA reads TGCGCCAGCAGCCAGGAAAGGACGGGGGGCGTGCAGCAGTTCTTC.

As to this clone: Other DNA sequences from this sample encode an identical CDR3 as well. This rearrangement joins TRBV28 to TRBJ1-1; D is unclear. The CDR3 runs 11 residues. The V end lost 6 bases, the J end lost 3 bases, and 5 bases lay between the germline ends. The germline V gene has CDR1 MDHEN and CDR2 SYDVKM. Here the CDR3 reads CASSSYTEAFF. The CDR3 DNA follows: TGTGCCAGCAGCTCCTACACTGAAGCTTTCTTT.

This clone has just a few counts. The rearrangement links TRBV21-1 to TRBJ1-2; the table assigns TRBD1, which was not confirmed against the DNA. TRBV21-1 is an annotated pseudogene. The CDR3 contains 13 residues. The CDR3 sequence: CASSPGTGEGYTF. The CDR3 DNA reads TGTGCCAGCAGCCCCGGGACAGGGGAGGGCTACACCTTC.